The clone carrying this T cell receptor (beta chain) has ten or more counts. The CDR3 loop spans 15 amino acids. The germline V gene has CDR1 MGHRA and CDR2 YSYEKL. The germline V and J ends were trimmed by 4 bases and 0 bases, with 12 bases remaining between them. The sample comes from a study of patients and donors after allogeneic stem cell transplantation. Using its own MiXCR run on the RT-PCR reads, TCRdb lists one record per CDR3 protein. The table lists hundreds of thousands of distinct CDR3 sequences, roughly 17% of them singletons. The TCR was taken from a human donor who was either an allogeneic HSCT recipient or a stem cell or donor lymphocyte infusion donor (not recorded which). It is not recorded whose cells these are; they may come from a transplant donor. Sequenced input: blood, either unsorted or a sorted T cell fraction (not recorded which). The genes are TRBV4-1 and TRBJ1-1; no reliable D call. The chain's CDR3 is CASSRSDLVNTEAFF. The CDR3 nucleotides are TGCGCCAGCAGCCGGTCGGACCTAGTGAACACTGAAGCTTTCTTT.